The subject of this entry is one TCR beta chain. This record belongs to a study of shared clonotypes between healthy human individuals. Donation came from healthy HIV-negative adults that had no recent acute infections or vaccinations. Naive CD45RA+ and memory CD45RA-negative subsets were split from CD4+ cells. This CDR3 is 13 amino acids long. CDR1 MNHNY and CDR2 SVGAGI come from the germline V gene (reference sequence). V lost 6 bases and J lost 8, with 14 bases in between. Clones were sequenced by immunoSEQ multiplex PCR, and TCRdb holds only the in-frame ones, with some missing. Of 2.3 million or so clones listed, 90% to 95% are singletons.

The TCR sequence derives from a man in his late teens or twenties in good health. Some clones in this sample may be carry-over from other donors' samples. The genes are TRBV6-6 and TRBJ2-1; D remains unclear. The sequencing sample was made of naive CD4+ T cells from PBMCs. Subset described: CD45RA+ positively selected. The chain's CDR3 is CASSLLSGHEQFF. The CDR3 region has the DNA TGTGCCAGCAGCCTCCTCAGTGGGCATGAGCAGTTCTTC.